Presented here are 9 T cell receptor beta chains from one specimen sequenced in a study of cytomegalovirus exposure and HLA in healthy donors. PCR involved 60 Vbeta and 13 Jbeta primers. Profiling relied on immunoSEQ multiplex PCR, and the TCRdb table lists in-frame clones only, not all of them. In the table there are approximately 190,000 clones, about 77% of which are singletons. The specimen was PBMCs. The receptors here all came from a woman aged 25 to 39 in good health and CMV-seropositive.

This clone was counted only a few times. The chain carries TRBV14 and TRBJ1-1; weak D call: TRBD1 (6 bases). Trimming took 4 bases from V and 0 from J, leaving 15 bases between them. Germline-derived CDR1 and CDR2 are SGHDN and FVKESK. The CDR3 is 16 amino acids. The CDR3, as DNA: TGTGCCAGCAGCCCTAGGGAGGGACACCTGAACACTGAAGCTTTCTTT. This translates into CASSPREGHLNTEAFF. Using reference TRBV14 and TRBJ1-1 for the parts outside the CDR3, the full variable domain is EAGVTQFPSHSVIEKGQTVTLRCDPISGHDNLYWYRRVMGKEIKFLLHFVKESKQDESGMPNNRFLAERTGGTYSTLKVQPAELEDSGVYFCASSPREGHLNTEAFFGQGTRLTVV.

V usage is TRBV6-1 and J usage is TRBJ1-1, with D perhaps matching TRBD1 (5 bases). The germline gives CDR1 MNHNS, CDR2 SASEGT. The CDR3 totals 13 residues. The germline V and J ends were trimmed by 6 bases and 6 bases, with 14 bases remaining between them. For the CDR3, the DNA is TGTGCCAGCAGGCGGACCAGGGTGGCTGAAGCTTTCTTT. It specifies CASRRTRVAEAFF.

This CDR3 reads CASSTGTYNEQFF. The CDR3 coding sequence is TGTGCCAGCAGCACCGGGACCTACAATGAGCAGTTCTTC. This sequence joins TRBV7-6 and TRBJ2-1; perhaps TRBD2 as D (5 bases). V was trimmed by 5 bases and J by 2 bases, leaving 7 bases between them. CDR3 length: 13 amino acids. Germline CDR1 is SGHVS and CDR2 is FNYEAQ.

The V and J genes are TRBV7-9 and TRBJ1-3; perhaps TRBD1 as D (5 bases). From germline, CDR1 is SEHNR and CDR2 FQNEAQ (reference sequence). The CDR3 runs 13 residues. Trimming left V 8 bases short and J 4 bases short, with 12 bases between. The CDR3 DNA reads TGTGCCAGCGGTAAGGGGTTCGGAAACACCATATATTTT. It codes for CASGKGFGNTIYF.

The chain joins TRBV5-5 to TRBJ1-3; 7 bases fit TRBD1. Germline CDR1 SGHKS, CDR2 YYEKEE (reference sequence). This CDR3 has 15 residues. Unmatched junction bases numbered 8, after V lost 4 bases and J lost 4 bases. DNA for the CDR3: TGTGCCAGCAGCCCAGTCCCGGGACAGGGAAACACCATATATTTT. Translating gives CASSPVPGQGNTIYF. The whole variable domain, remainder taken from reference TRBV5-5 and TRBJ1-3, is DAGVTQSPTHLIKTRGQQVTLRCSPISGHKSVSWYQQVLGQGPQFIFQYYEKEERGRGNFPDRFSARQFPNYSSELNVNALLLGDSALYLCASSPVPGQGNTIYFGEGSWLTVV.

V is TRBV6-5 and J is TRBJ1-4, with D maybe TRBD1 (5 bases). Germline V gives CDR1 MNHEY, CDR2 SVGAGI. The CDR3 has 13 residues. Trimming removed 5 bases from V and 7 bases from J, with 11 bases in between. Here the CDR3 DNA reads TGTGCCAGCAGTCTAGGGGAGGGTGAAAAACTGTTTTTT. This gives the protein CASSLGEGEKLFF.

The chain uses TRBV7-6 and TRBJ1-2; 9 bases map to TRBD1. CDR3 length equals 17 residues. The germline V gene encodes CDR1 SGHVS and CDR2 FNYEAQ. J gave up 5 bases and V 1 base, and 11 bases lay outside the gene matches. The CDR3 spells CASSLGITGGVGYGYTF. The DNA for the CDR3 is TGTGCCAGCAGCTTAGGAATTACAGGGGGCGTTGGATATGGCTACACCTTC.

The chain has TRBV7-8 and TRBJ1-6; D remains ambiguous. Germline-derived CDR1 and CDR2 are SGHVS and FQNEAQ. This CDR3 spans 15 amino acids. Between the trimmed V and J ends, which lost 4 bases and 6 bases, there was a span of 13 bases. CDR3 sequence (DNA): TGTGCCAGCAGCTCCGCCCTGGGAGTTAATTCACCCCTCCACTTT. Amino acid sequence: CASSSALGVNSPLHF.

The rearrangement uses TRBV19 and TRBJ1-5, with 7 bases matching TRBD1. Germline CDR1 reads LNHDA; CDR2 reads SQIVND (reference sequence). CDR3 length: 15 residues. Trimming took 5 bases from V and 9 from J; bases not matched to a gene: 13. CDR3 sequence (DNA): TGTGCCAGTAGTCTGGGTAGACAGGGTAATACGCCCCAGCATTTT. It specifies CASSLGRQGNTPQHF. Full variable domain (missing parts from reference TRBV19 and TRBJ1-5): DGGITQSPKYLFRKEGQNVTLSCEQNLNHDAMYWYRQDPGQGLRLIYYSQIVNDFQKGDIAEGYSVSREKKESFPLTVTSAQKNPTAFYLCASSLGRQGNTPQHFGDGTRLSIL.